The clone carrying this T cell receptor beta chain was counted only a few times. Under the authors' procedure: Amplification of reference gene primers provided the estimated nucleated cell counts. Sequencing used immunoSEQ multiplex PCR; TCRdb keeps in-frame clones, though not all of them. V and J calls and clone size follow that table, whereas D and trimming were derived from the DNA. Here the sample spans 30,000 to 40,000 clones, around 83% being singletons. This specimen comes from a study of blood T cell repertoires in COVID-19. Overall study context: The study drew acute and convalescent COVID-19 samples from the United States, Italy and Spain. From T cells, B-cell-depleted T cells, or PBMCs came the material, which was cDNA or gDNA.

The sequenced sample was peripheral blood. The sequence was obtained from a human donor in a cohort sampled during active COVID-19.

This CDR3 is CASSLDLSLGYTF. The DNA for the CDR3 is TGTGCCAGCAGCTTAGATCTCTCTTTGGGCTACACCTTC. The chain combines TRBV7-9 with TRBJ1-2; D is uncertain. CDR1 is SEHNR and CDR2 is FQNEAQ in the germline V gene (reference sequence). The V gene lost 1 base and the J gene lost 8 bases, with 11 bases spanning the gap. This CDR3 has 13 amino acids.